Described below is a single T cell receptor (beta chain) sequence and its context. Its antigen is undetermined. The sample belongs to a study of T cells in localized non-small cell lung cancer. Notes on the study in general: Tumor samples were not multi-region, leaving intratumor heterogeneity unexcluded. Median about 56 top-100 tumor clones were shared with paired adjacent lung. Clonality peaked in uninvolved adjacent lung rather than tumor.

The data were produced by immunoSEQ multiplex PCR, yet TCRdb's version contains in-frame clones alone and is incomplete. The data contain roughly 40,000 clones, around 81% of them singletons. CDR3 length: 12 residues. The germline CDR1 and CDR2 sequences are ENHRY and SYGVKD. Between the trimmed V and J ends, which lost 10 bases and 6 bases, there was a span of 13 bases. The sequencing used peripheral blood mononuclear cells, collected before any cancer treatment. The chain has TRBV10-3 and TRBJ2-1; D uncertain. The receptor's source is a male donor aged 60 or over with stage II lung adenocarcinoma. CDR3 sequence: CATGYDRNEQFF. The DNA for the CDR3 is TGTGCCACTGGCTACGATCGCAATGAGCAGTTCTTC.